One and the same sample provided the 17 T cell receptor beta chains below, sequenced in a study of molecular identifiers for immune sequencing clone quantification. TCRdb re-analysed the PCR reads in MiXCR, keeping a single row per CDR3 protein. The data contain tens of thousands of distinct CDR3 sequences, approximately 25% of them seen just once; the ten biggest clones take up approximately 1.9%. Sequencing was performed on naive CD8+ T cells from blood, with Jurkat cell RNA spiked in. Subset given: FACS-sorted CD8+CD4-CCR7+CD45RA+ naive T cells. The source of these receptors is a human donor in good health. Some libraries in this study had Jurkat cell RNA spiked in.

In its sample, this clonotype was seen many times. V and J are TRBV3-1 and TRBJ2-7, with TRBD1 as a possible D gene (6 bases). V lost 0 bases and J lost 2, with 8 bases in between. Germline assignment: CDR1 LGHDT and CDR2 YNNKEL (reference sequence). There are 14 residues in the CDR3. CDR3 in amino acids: CASSQEGQPYEQYF. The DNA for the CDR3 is TGTGCCAGCAGCCAAGAAGGACAGCCCTACGAGCAGTACTTC.

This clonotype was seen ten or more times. Here the CDR3 reads CASAMGGSRNEQYF. The CDR3 DNA follows: TGTGCCAGTGCGATGGGCGGGAGCCGGAACGAGCAGTACTTC. This sequence joins TRBV27 and TRBJ2-7; TRBD2 aligns across 7 bases. The V gene's germline CDR1 is MNHEY and CDR2 SMNVEV (reference sequence). The V segment lost 9 bases and the J segment 5 bases; nucleotides outside the gene matches: 13. CDR3 length: 14 amino acids.

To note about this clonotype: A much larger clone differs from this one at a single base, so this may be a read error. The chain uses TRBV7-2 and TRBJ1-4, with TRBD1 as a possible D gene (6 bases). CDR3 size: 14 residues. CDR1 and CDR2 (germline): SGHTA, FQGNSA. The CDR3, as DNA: TGTGCCTGCAGCTCATGGACAGCTAATGAAAAACTGTTTTTT. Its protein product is CACSSWTANEKLFF.

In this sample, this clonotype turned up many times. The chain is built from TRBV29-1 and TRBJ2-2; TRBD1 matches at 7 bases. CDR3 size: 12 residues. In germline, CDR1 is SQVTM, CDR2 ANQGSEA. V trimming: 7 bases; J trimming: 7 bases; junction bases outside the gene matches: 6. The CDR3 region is CSARTGVGELFF. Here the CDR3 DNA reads TGCAGCGCACGAACAGGGGTCGGGGAGCTGTTTTTT.

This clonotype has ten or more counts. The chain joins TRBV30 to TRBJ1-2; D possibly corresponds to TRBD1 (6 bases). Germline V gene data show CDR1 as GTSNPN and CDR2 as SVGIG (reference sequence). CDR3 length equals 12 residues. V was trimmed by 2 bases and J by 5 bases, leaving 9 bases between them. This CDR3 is CAWSPQGYGYTF. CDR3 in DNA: TGTGCCTGGAGTCCGCAGGGGTATGGCTACACCTTC.

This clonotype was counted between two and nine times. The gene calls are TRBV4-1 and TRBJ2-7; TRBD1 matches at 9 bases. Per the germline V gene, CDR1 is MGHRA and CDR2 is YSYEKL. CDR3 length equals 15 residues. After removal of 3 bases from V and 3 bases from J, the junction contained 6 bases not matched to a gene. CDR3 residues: CASSQEDRGVYEQYF. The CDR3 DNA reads TGCGCCAGCAGCCAGGAGGACAGGGGTGTCTACGAGCAGTACTTC.

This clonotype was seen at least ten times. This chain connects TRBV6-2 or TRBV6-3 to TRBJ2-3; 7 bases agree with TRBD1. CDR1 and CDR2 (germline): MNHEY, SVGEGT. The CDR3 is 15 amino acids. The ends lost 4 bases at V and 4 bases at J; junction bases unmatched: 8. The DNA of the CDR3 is TGTGCCAGCAGTTTCGACAGGGAAATTGCAGATACGCAGTATTTT. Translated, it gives CASSFDREIADTQYF.

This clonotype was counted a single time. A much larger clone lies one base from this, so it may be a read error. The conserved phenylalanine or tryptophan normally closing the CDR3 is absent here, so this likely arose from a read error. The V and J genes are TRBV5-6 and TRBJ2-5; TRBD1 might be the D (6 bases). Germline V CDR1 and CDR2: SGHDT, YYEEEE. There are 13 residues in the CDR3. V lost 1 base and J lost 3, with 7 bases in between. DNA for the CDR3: TGTGCCAGCAGCTTGTCAGGGGAAGAGACCCAGTACCTC. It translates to CASSLSGEETQYL.

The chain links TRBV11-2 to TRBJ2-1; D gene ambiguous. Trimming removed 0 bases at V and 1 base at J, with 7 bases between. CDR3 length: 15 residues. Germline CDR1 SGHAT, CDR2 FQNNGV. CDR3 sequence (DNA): TGTGCCAGCAGCTTAGAGGGATGGTCCTACAATGAGCAGTTCTTC. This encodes CASSLEGWSYNEQFF.

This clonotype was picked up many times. The CDR3 sequence is CASSYLEVYGTDTQYF. Here the CDR3 DNA reads TGTGCCAGCAGCTACCTTGAGGTTTATGGCACAGATACGCAGTATTTT. The chain carries TRBV5-4 and TRBJ2-3; unclear D gene. Trimming stripped 3 bases from V and 1 base from J, with 15 bases between. CDR3 length: 16 residues. Germline V gene lookup returns CDR1 SGHNT and CDR2 YYREEE (reference sequence).

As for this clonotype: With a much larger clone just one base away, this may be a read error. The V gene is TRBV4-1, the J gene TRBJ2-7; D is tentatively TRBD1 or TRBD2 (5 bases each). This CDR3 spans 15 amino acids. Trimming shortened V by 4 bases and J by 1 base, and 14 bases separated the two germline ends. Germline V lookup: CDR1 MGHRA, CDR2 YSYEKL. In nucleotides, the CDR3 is TGCGCCAGCAGCCGAGAGGGGCGCACGTCCTACGAGCAGTACTTC. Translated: CASSREGRTSYEQYF.

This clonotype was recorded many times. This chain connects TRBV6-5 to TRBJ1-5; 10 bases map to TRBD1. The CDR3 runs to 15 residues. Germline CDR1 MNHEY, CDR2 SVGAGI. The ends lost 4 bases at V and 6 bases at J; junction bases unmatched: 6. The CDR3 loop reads CASSSGTGVGQPQHF. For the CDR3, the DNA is TGTGCCAGCAGTTCCGGGACAGGGGTCGGTCAGCCCCAGCATTTT.

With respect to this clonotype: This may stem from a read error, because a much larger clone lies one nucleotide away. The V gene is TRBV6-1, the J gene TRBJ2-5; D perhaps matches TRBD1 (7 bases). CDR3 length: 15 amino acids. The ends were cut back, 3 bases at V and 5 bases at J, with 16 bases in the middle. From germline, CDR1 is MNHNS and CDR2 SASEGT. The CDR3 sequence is CASSDRQGGHETQYF. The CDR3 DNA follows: TGTGCCAGCAGTGATAGACAGGGAGGTCACGAGACCCAGTACTTC.

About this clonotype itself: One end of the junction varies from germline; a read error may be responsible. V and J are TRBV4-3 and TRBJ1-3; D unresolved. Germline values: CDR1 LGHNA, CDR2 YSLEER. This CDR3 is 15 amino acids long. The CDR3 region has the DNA TGCGCCAACAGCCTGGACCCCGCCTCTGGAAACCCCATATATTTT. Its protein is CANSLDPASGNPIYF.

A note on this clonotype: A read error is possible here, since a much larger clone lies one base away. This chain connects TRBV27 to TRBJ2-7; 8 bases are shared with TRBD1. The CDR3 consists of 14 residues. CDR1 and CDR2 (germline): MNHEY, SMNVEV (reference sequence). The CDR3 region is CASSLTGGPYAQYF. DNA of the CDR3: TGTGCCAGCAGTTTAACAGGGGGGCCCTACGCGCAGTACTTC.

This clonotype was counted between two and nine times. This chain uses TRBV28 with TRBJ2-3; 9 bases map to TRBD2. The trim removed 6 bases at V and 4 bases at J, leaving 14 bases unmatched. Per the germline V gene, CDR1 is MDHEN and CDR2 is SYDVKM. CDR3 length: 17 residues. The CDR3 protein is CASSPPGLAGLSDTQYF. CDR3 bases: TGTGCCAGCAGCCCCCCGGGGCTAGCGGGACTCTCAGATACGCAGTATTTT. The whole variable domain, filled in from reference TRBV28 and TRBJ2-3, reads DVKVTQSSRYLVKRTGEKVFLECVQDMDHENMFWYRQDPGLGLRLIYFSYDVKMKEKGDIPEGYSVSREKKERFSLILESASTNQTSMYLCASSPPGLAGLSDTQYFGPGTRLTVL.

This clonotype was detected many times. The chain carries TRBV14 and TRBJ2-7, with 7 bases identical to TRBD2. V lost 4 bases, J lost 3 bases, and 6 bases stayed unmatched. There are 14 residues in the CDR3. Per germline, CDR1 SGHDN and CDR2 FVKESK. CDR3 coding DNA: TGTGCCAGCAGCCCTCAAACTAGCGTCTACGAGCAGTACTTC. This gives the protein CASSPQTSVYEQYF.